The rows below give T cell receptor beta chains drawn from one sample of a study of T-cell reconstitution after alpha-beta-depleted transplantation in children. One entry per CDR3 protein results from TCRdb running MiXCR on the PCR reads. The sample lists roughly 100,000 distinct CDR3 sequences, 7.5% to 9.5% occurring once. This sample comprised PBMCs from the stem cell graft donor, obtained from the stem cell graft. The receptors were gathered from a human donor who donated a stem cell graft to a child with congenital amegakaryocytic thrombocytopenia. Each CDR3 is given with its conserved first and last residue. D genes are given only for firm matches. Clone size is shown for a subset of rows, as once, few, many or a class of expanded clone.

>TRBV27|TRBJ2-6|many|NA
TGTGCCAGCAGTACGGGGGTCTCACCCTCTGGGGCCAACGTCCTGACTTTC
CASSTGVSPSGANVLTF
>TRBV7-9|TRBJ2-5|many|NA
TGTGCCAGCAGCCCTGGGACGGTGGATCTAGAGACCCAGTACTTC
CASSPGTVDLETQYF
>TRBV7-9|TRBJ2-3|NA|NA
TGTGCCAGCAGTTTTTCCCTTCCCGCTCCCTCCTTCGCCACGCAGTATTTT
CASSFSLPAPSFATQYF
>TRBV2|TRBJ2-5|NA|TRBD1
TGTGCCAGCAGAACCGGGACAGGGGGGACCCAGTACTTC
CASRTGTGGTQYF
>TRBV6-1|TRBJ2-3|many|TRBD2
TGTGCCAGCAGTGACGGGGGGGCCAACACAGATACGCAGTATTTT
CASSDGGANTDTQYF
>TRBV20-1|TRBJ1-4|many|TRBD1
TGCAGTGCTAGAGTAGCAGGGGGCGTTGAAAAACTGTTTTTT
CSARVAGGVEKLFF
>TRBV9|TRBJ2-7|many|TRBD2
TGTGCCAGCAGCGCGGGACTAGCGGCGAACTACGAGCAGTACTTC
CASSAGLAANYEQYF
>TRBV30|TRBJ2-7|few|TRBD1
TGTGCCGGACAAGAAACAGGGGAAGACGAGCAGTACTTC
CAGQETGEDEQYF
>TRBV20-1|TRBJ2-7|many|NA
TGCAGTGCTAGACCCCGTTACGAGCAGTACTTC
CSARPRYEQYF
>TRBV2|TRBJ2-1|many|NA
TGTGCCAGCAGTGGAGGGGGCCCGGGGGGGATTGATGAGCAGTTCTTC
CASSGGGPGGIDEQFF